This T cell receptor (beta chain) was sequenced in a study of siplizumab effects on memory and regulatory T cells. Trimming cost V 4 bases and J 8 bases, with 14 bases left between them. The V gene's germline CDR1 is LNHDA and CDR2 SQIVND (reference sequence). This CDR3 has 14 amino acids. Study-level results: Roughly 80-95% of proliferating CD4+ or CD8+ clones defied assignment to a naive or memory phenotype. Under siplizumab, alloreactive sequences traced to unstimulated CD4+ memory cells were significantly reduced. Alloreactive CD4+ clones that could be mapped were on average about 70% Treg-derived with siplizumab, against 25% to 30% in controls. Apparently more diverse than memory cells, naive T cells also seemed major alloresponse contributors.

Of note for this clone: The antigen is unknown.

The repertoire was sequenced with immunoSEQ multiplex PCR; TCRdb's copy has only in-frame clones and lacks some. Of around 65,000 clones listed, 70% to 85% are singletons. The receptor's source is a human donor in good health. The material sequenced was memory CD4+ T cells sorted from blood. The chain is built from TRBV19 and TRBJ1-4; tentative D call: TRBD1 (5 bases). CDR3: CASSRDRPWEKLFF. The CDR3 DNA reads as TGTGCCAGTAGTAGGGACCGCCCCTGGGAAAAACTGTTTTTT.